A selection of T cell receptor beta chains follows, all from one sample in a study of Japanese encephalitis immunity and Zika vaccine responses. TCRdb recomputed calls from the 5' RACE reads with MiXCR, one row per CDR3 protein. The profile covers hundreds of distinct CDR3 sequences, with roughly 2.3% appearing a single time and 30% to 40% taken by the ten largest. The specimen comprised antigen-activated CD4+ T cells from blood, cultured, sampled during a Zika inactivated vaccine study. The receptor source for this set is an adult man who received an inactivated Zika virus vaccine. Each CDR3 is given with its conserved first and last residue. The D gene is left open where the match is weak. Not every row has a clone size; where given, it reads once, few, many or a size class.

>medium-sized|14|TRBD1|TRBV2|TRBJ1-6
CASSEETGISPLHF
TGTGCCAGCAGTGAAGAGACAGGGATATCCCCCCTCCACTTT
>medium-sized|14|TRBD2|TRBV20-1|TRBJ2-1
CSAYTSGGDNEQFF
TGCAGTGCGTATACTAGCGGGGGGGACAATGAGCAGTTCTTC
>large|14|NA|TRBV4-3|TRBJ2-2
CASSQAGNTGELFF
TGCGCCAGCAGCCAAGCCGGTAACACCGGGGAGCTGTTTTTT
>medium-sized|13|TRBD2|TRBV20-1|TRBJ2-3
CSAVGGGLNTQYF
TGCAGTGCTGTCGGCGGGGGACTAAATACGCAGTATTTT
>hyperexpanded|15|TRBD1|TRBV5-1|TRBJ2-5
CASSITQGTGETQYF
TGCGCCAGCAGCATAACACAGGGGACGGGGGAGACCCAGTACTTC
>medium-sized|13|NA|TRBV4-3|TRBJ1-4
CASSQPGGEKLFF
TGCGCCAGCAGCCAACCCGGAGGTGAAAAACTGTTTTTT
>large|13|NA|TRBV18|TRBJ1-5
CASSPEGNQPQHF
TGTGCCAGCTCACCCGAGGGCAATCAGCCCCAGCATTTT
>medium-sized|14|NA|TRBV4-3|TRBJ1-1
CASSYGTVNTEAFF
TGCGCCAGCAGCTATGGAACGGTAAACACTGAAGCTTTCTTT
>large|17|NA|TRBV27|TRBJ1-1
CASSLLIRPRVGTEAFF
TGTGCCAGCAGTTTACTTATCCGCCCCAGGGTCGGCACTGAAGCTTTCTTT
>large|16|TRBD1|TRBV6-5|TRBJ1-2
CASSYGLPGQGGGYTF
TGTGCCAGCAGTTACGGCCTGCCGGGACAGGGGGGCGGCTACACCTTC
>medium-sized|17|TRBD1|TRBV2|TRBJ2-6
CASSELGTDSGANVLTF
TGTGCCAGCAGTGAGCTAGGGACAGACTCTGGGGCCAACGTCCTGACTTTC
>medium-sized|14|NA|TRBV6-2/TRBV6-3|TRBJ2-3
CASSAGRFTDTQYF
TGTGCCAGCAGTGCGGGTCGATTCACAGATACGCAGTATTTT
>medium-sized|13|TRBD1|TRBV4-3|TRBJ1-2
CASSLRDRVGYTF
TGCGCCAGCAGCCTCCGGGACAGGGTAGGCTACACCTTC
>medium-sized|16|TRBD2|TRBV5-4|TRBJ2-1
CASIPGLAGMNNEQFF
TGTGCCAGCATCCCTGGACTAGCGGGGATGAACAATGAGCAGTTCTTC
>medium-sized|17|NA|TRBV5-6|TRBJ2-2
CASSLDLTPANTGELFF
TGTGCCAGCAGCTTGGACCTTACTCCCGCGAACACCGGGGAGCTGTTTTTT
>medium-sized|15|TRBD2|TRBV5-4|TRBJ2-6
CASSPRGVGANVLTF
TGTGCCAGCAGCCCCCGGGGGGTCGGGGCCAACGTCCTGACTTTC
>NA|17|TRBD2|TRBV4-1|TRBJ2-1
CASSQDLSSGGRNEQFF
TGCGCCAGCAGCCAAGATCTCTCTAGCGGGGGGAGGAATGAGCAGTTCTTC
>large|17|NA|TRBV4-3|TRBJ2-7
CASSLSGGAPPGDEQYF
TGCGCCAGCAGCCTGTCGGGCGGGGCGCCCCCGGGGGACGAGCAGTACTTC
>hyperexpanded|13|NA|TRBV4-3|TRBJ2-2
CASSQGGPGELFF
TGCGCCAGCAGCCAAGGGGGGCCCGGGGAGCTGTTTTTT
>few|16|TRBD2|TRBV5-1|TRBJ2-3
CASSVTSGTSAYTQYF
TGCGCCAGCAGCGTAACGTCCGGGACTAGCGCATATACGCAGTATTTT
>medium-sized|19|NA|TRBV1|TRBJ2-5
CTSSQELSRWLAVPRAQYF
TGCACCAGCAGCCAAGAATTATCCCGATGGCTAGCGGTCCCCAGGGCCCAGTACTTC
>large|16|NA|TRBV20-1|TRBJ1-1
CSASAIGLRDNTEAFF
TGCAGTGCTAGTGCAATCGGCCTCCGGGACAACACTGAAGCTTTCTTT
>medium-sized|16|NA|TRBV4-3|TRBJ1-1
CASSQGGGLVWTEAFF
TGCGCCAGCAGCCAAGGGGGGGGGCTGGTGTGGACTGAAGCTTTCTTT
>medium-sized|14|NA|TRBV18|TRBJ1-2
CASTGYGANYGYTF
TGTGCCAGCACAGGCTACGGTGCTAACTATGGCTACACCTTC
>large|14|NA|TRBV4-3|TRBJ1-2
CASSHPGLGDGYTF
TGCGCCAGCAGCCACCCCGGCCTAGGGGATGGCTACACCTTC
>hyperexpanded|14|NA|TRBV2|TRBJ2-3
CASSGRDVEDTQYF
TGTGCCAGCAGTGGGCGGGACGTAGAGGATACGCAGTATTTT
>large|16|NA|TRBV4-3|TRBJ2-2
CASSQEGGAHTGELFF
TGCGCCAGCAGCCAAGAGGGCGGAGCCCACACCGGGGAGCTGTTTTTT
>medium-sized|11|NA|TRBV6-5|TRBJ2-1
CASSYRDVQFF
TGTGCCAGCAGTTACCGGGACGTGCAGTTCTTC
>medium-sized|15|TRBD2|TRBV5-4|TRBJ2-5
CASSLRLAGGETQYF
TGTGCCAGCAGCCTCAGACTAGCGGGGGGAGAGACCCAGTACTTC